What follows are 25 T cell receptor delta chains derived from one specimen sequenced in a study of Vδ1+ human thymocytes. Study results and caveats: Highly polyclonal TRG and TRD repertoires with Gaussian CDR3 length distributions appeared in thymus.

Their recognized antigens are unknown. The template was reverse-transcribed extracted RNA. Multiplex PCR used pooled V-gene forward primers and a constant-region reverse primer to amplify CDR3s. TCRdb reprocessed the multiplex PCR reads using CATT. This repertoire shows around 56,000 delta-chain clones, roughly 16% found once; its top ten account for approximately 0.4%. The sequencing sample was made of Vdelta1+ gamma-delta thymocytes from the thymus. Subset denoted: FACS-sorted CD3+ TCRalphabeta- TCRVdelta1+ TCRVdelta2- thymocytes. These receptors were collected from a girl in the first two years of life who had congenital heart surgery.

This clone was recorded a few times. V is TRDV1 and J is TRDJ1; 9 nucleotides align to TRDD2. Germline CDR1 is TSWWSYY and CDR2 is QGS. The CDR3 is made up of 17 amino acids. Trimming took 4 bases from V and 0 from J; bases not matched to a gene: 9. Written as DNA, the CDR3 is TGTGCTCTTGGGGTACCTTCCTACGACGAGCACACCGATAAACTCATCTTT. This translates into CALGVPSYDEHTDKLIF.

This clone was seen a few times. The chain uses TRDV1 and TRDJ1; D is unresolved. Per germline, CDR1 TSWWSYY and CDR2 QGS. V lost 1 base and J 2 bases, leaving 20 bases between the germline ends. The CDR3 runs 18 residues. CDR3 bases: TGTGCTCTTGGGGAACCATTCAGCCTTACCCCCCTTACCGATAAACTCATCTTT. Protein sequence: CALGEPFSLTPLTDKLIF.

The chain joins TRDV1 to TRDJ1; D might be TRDD2 (6 bases). Germline CDR1 and CDR2: TSWWSYY and QGS. V gave up 1 base and J gave up 4 bases, with 16 bases separating them. This CDR3 has 16 residues. CDR3 sequence (DNA): TGTGCTCTTGGGGAACCTCCTACGAGGGTGGTCGATAAACTCATCTTT. This encodes CALGEPPTRVVDKLIF.

The sample holds a few counts of this clone. This sample also contains other DNA sequences that code for the same CDR3. This chain connects TRDV1 to TRDJ1; no definite D call. There are 16 residues in the CDR3. Deletions cut 1 base from V and 0 bases from J, with 12 bases between. CDR1 is TSWWSYY, CDR2 QGS, per germline. This CDR3 reads CALGEPPPEYTDKLIF. The CDR3 DNA follows: TGTGCTCTTGGGGAACCCCCGCCCGAGTACACCGATAAACTCATCTTT.

Note on this clone: The same CDR3 is also encoded by other DNA sequences in this sample. The chain couples TRDV1 to TRDJ1, with TRDD2 identical over 9 bases. Germline V CDR1 and CDR2: TSWWSYY, QGS. V lost 0 bases, J lost 1 base, and 18 bases stayed unmatched. This CDR3 region has 21 residues. The CDR3 region has the DNA TGTGCTCTTGGGGAACTGGGTCCCCTTCCTACGAGGGACTGGGTCACCGATAAACTCATCTTT. Its translation is CALGELGPLPTRDWVTDKLIF.

This clone was detected only a few times. The V call is TRDV3, the J call TRDJ1; TRDD3 matches 7 bases. CDR1 is TVYSNPD and CDR2 is GDNSRS in the germline V gene (reference sequence). CDR3 length: 19 residues. This chain's CDR3 is CALSPNWGSLGRVTDKLIF. In nucleotides, the CDR3 is TGTGCTTTGTCCCCGAACTGGGGATCCCTAGGGCGCGTCACCGATAAACTCATCTTT.

The chain combines TRDV1 with TRDJ1, with D uncertain. Trimming removed 2 bases from V and 2 bases from J, with 15 bases in between. The length of the CDR3 is 16 residues. Germline assignment: CDR1 TSWWSYY and CDR2 QGS. The CDR3 sequence is CALGEASEGLTDKLIF. CDR3 DNA: TGTGCTCTTGGGGAAGCATCGGAGGGGCTTACCGATAAACTCATCTTT.

About this clone: A much larger clone differs from this one at a single base, so this may be a read error. Different DNA sequences within this sample yield the same CDR3. The gene calls are TRDV2 and TRDJ1, with 7 positions matching TRDD3. In germline, CDR1 is GEAIGNYY, CDR2 EKD. CDR3 size: 13 residues. CDR3 sequence: CACGILEIDKLIF. In DNA form, the CDR3 reads TGCGCCTGTGGGATACTGGAGATCGATAAACTCATCTTT.

This clone came up a few times. The chain has TRDV1 and TRDJ1; 7 bases line up with TRDD3. With 2 bases clipped from V and 1 base from J, the junction kept 16 bases outside the gene matches. The length of the CDR3 is 19 residues. Looked up from germline, CDR1 is TSWWSYY and CDR2 is QGS. The CDR3: CALGEFSGLLGAITDKLIF. The DNA for the CDR3 is TGTGCTCTTGGGGAATTTTCCGGGCTCCTGGGGGCCATCACCGATAAACTCATCTTT.

This chain uses TRDV1 with TRDJ1, with TRDD3 matching over 10 bases. Trimming at V came to 3 bases and at J to 0 bases, leaving 19 bases not matched to a gene. CDR1 and CDR2 from the germline V gene are TSWWSYY and QGS. The CDR3 runs 21 residues. CDR3 coding DNA: TGTGCTCTTGGGGAGTCTTCCTACTGGGGTGGTGGGGGATACAACACCGATAAACTCATCTTT. Translated: CALGESSYWGGGGYNTDKLIF.

This clone turned up a few times. This chain joins TRDV1 and TRDJ1; a possible D gene is TRDD1 (5 bases). Trimming removed 4 bases from V and 0 bases from J, with 30 bases in between. This CDR3 spans 21 amino acids. CDR1 is TSWWSYY, CDR2 QGS, per germline. This CDR3 is CALGGIGLLRGKTVYTDKLIF. The CDR3 DNA follows: TGTGCTCTTGGGGGAATAGGCCTCTTGCGCGGTAAGACGGTGTACACCGATAAACTCATCTTT.

The V and J genes are TRDV1 and TRDJ1; 11 bases match TRDD3. The CDR3 is 19 residues long. Germline V gene lookup returns CDR1 TSWWSYY and CDR2 QGS. V lost 3 bases, J lost 0 bases, and 12 bases stayed unmatched. DNA of the CDR3: TGTGCTCTTGGGGATGCGTGGGGGATACGCATCCTGTACACCGATAAACTCATCTTT. The encoded protein is CALGDAWGIRILYTDKLIF.

This clone was seen just once. Its ends do not fully match the called genes, so a read error is possible. V gene TRDV1 combines with J gene TRDJ1; no clear D. The CDR3 has 15 amino acids. The germline V gene has CDR1 TSWWSYY and CDR2 QGS. The CDR3 is CALGELAGRSDKIIF. The CDR3 DNA sequence: TGTGCTCTTGGGGAACTAGCAGGAAGGTCCGATAAAATCATCTTT.

The chain combines TRDV1 with TRDJ1, with a weak D call TRDD3 (5 bases). CDR3 length equals 17 residues. Germline CDR1 and CDR2: TSWWSYY and QGS. Trimming pared 2 bases from V and 0 bases from J, leaving 16 bases between. In nucleotides, the CDR3 is TGTGCTCTTGGGGAAACTCCCTATATTGGGGACACCGATAAACTCATCTTT. The encoded protein is CALGETPYIGDTDKLIF.

The chain couples TRDV1 to TRDJ1; no definite D call. Trimming cost V 0 bases and J 0 bases, with 23 bases left between them. Germline V gene lookup returns CDR1 TSWWSYY and CDR2 QGS. The CDR3 spans 20 residues. The CDR3 protein is CALGELCSSPGPPYTDKLIF. CDR3 nucleotide sequence: TGTGCTCTTGGGGAACTATGCAGCTCTCCGGGGCCTCCGTACACCGATAAACTCATCTTT.

This clone appeared a few times. The chain joins TRDV1 to TRDJ1, with D hard to call. CDR3 length: 17 residues. The V gene's germline CDR1 is TSWWSYY and CDR2 QGS. Trimming shortened V by 4 bases and J by 0 bases, and 18 bases separated the two germline ends. This chain's CDR3 is CALGASKDFGYTDKLIF. In nucleotides, the CDR3 is TGTGCTCTTGGGGCCTCTAAAGACTTCGGATACACCGATAAACTCATCTTT.

This clone was counted only a few times. The V and J genes are TRDV1 and TRDJ1; TRDD3 is a possible D gene (6 bases). The CDR3 spans 19 residues. In germline, CDR1 is TSWWSYY, CDR2 QGS. V lost 0 bases and J 0 bases, leaving 20 bases between the germline ends. The CDR3 sequence is CALGELKGEGGPYTDKLIF. In DNA, the CDR3 is TGTGCTCTTGGGGAACTGAAGGGCGAAGGGGGACCATACACCGATAAACTCATCTTT.

The chain uses TRDV1 and TRDJ1, with 12 positions matching TRDD3. J gave up 0 bases and V 0 bases, and 14 bases lay outside the gene matches. Germline V lookup: CDR1 TSWWSYY, CDR2 QGS. The CDR3 has 21 amino acids. The CDR3 coding sequence is TGTGCTCTTGGGGAACTGAGAAAGCGCTGGGGGATACGCTCGTACACCGATAAACTCATCTTT. Protein: CALGELRKRWGIRSYTDKLIF.

In its sample, this clone was seen a few times. The rearrangement uses TRDV1 and TRDJ1, with 9 bases that match TRDD2. V lost 0 bases to trimming and J lost 0 bases; unmatched junction nucleotides: 20. Germline assignment: CDR1 TSWWSYY and CDR2 QGS. This CDR3 spans 22 amino acids. The CDR3 nucleotides are TGTGCTCTTGGGGAACTCCCCTTCCTACGCGGGGTTGGGGATAGACACACCGATAAACTCATCTTT. This gives the protein CALGELPFLRGVGDRHTDKLIF.

This rearrangement joins TRDV1 to TRDJ1; TRDD3 agrees at 9 bases. Germline V lookup: CDR1 TSWWSYY, CDR2 QGS. This CDR3 spans 21 amino acids. V shed 0 bases, J shed 1 base, and the junction held 18 bases outside the gene matches. Here the CDR3 reads CALGELGPISYWGTPTDKLIF. The CDR3 coding sequence is TGTGCTCTTGGGGAACTAGGCCCCATCTCGTACTGGGGGACTCCCACCGATAAACTCATCTTT.

This clone was seen a few times. This sequence joins TRDV1 and TRDJ1; 8 nucleotides agree with TRDD3. The CDR3 extends over 14 amino acids. Trimming took 1 base from V and 6 from J; bases not matched to a gene: 4. CDR1 and CDR2 (germline): TSWWSYY, QGS. DNA for the CDR3: TGTGCTCTTGGGGAACCATCGGGGATACATAAACTCATCTTT. It is translated as CALGEPSGIHKLIF.

Note on this clone: The same CDR3 also results from other DNA sequences found in this sample. The chain joins TRDV1 to TRDJ1; no clear D gene. The CDR3 runs 19 residues. The V gene's germline CDR1 is TSWWSYY and CDR2 QGS. Trimming removed 3 bases from V and 4 bases from J, with 27 bases in between. CDR3 protein: CALGEPSISTGRGIDKLIF. CDR3 nucleotides: TGTGCTCTTGGGGAGCCCTCCATTTCCACAGGGAGGGGCATCGATAAACTCATCTTT.

This clone was seen more than once but under ten times. The junction does not match germline at one end; this may be a read error. This chain connects TRDV1 to TRDJ1; weak D call: TRDD3 (6 bases). The CDR3 spans 16 residues. The germline V gene encodes CDR1 TSWWSYY and CDR2 QGS. The CDR3 DNA reads as TGTGCTCCTGGGGAACCGACCTCCACGTACACCGATAAACTCATCTTT. It translates to CAPGEPTSTYTDKLIF.

This chain connects TRDV1 to TRDJ1, with D unresolved. In germline, CDR1 is TSWWSYY, CDR2 QGS. The germline V and J ends were trimmed by 3 bases and 3 bases, with 14 bases remaining between them. The length of the CDR3 is 15 residues. The CDR3 reads CALGDLGFGPDKLIF. Here the CDR3 DNA reads TGTGCTCTTGGGGATTTAGGGTTTGGCCCCGATAAACTCATCTTT.

The chain links TRDV1 to TRDJ1, with D unclear. The length of the CDR3 is 17 residues. Looked up from germline, CDR1 is TSWWSYY and CDR2 is QGS. Deletions cut 2 bases from V and 0 bases from J, with 16 bases between. CDR3 in DNA: TGTGCTCTTGGGGAAATCGACACGATGAGGTACACCGATAAACTCATCTTT. Its translation: CALGEIDTMRYTDKLIF.